This T cell receptor beta chain derives from a study of blood T cells in healthy people across ages. Study-level information: Capture by template switching was about one barcoded beta molecule per two T cells.

Then a second PCR, running roughly 7 to 11 cycles, was carried out with a sample-barcoded 5' primer and a J-beta primer mix. Every individual sample yielded 2.5 million or more paired-end reads (each containing CDR3). TCRdb independently ran MiXCR on the 5' RACE reads; one entry per CDR3 protein. The sample records hundreds of thousands of distinct CDR3 sequences, 50% to 65% being singletons. Germline CDR1 reads SGHRS; CDR2 reads YFSETQ. The CDR3 covers 15 residues. V lost 4 bases to trimming and J lost 2 bases, with 10 bases between them. Study-wide results and limits: The study could not conclusively compare naive and antigen-experienced cells, given its unsorted PBMCs.

As concerns this clonotype: Its antigen is not known.

Specimen: blood. V is TRBV5-1 and J is TRBJ2-6; D not resolved. This clonotype originated in a man older than 75 in good health. CDR3 sequence (DNA): TGCGCCAGCAGCAAGGAAATTACTGGGGCCAACGTCCTGACTTTC. This translates into CASSKEITGANVLTF.